These 26 T cell receptor beta chains were all obtained from the same sample, sequenced in a study of T-cell reconstitution after alpha-beta-depleted transplantation in children. The TCRbeta library was prepared with unique molecular identifiers. Each CDR3 protein gets one entry after TCRdb re-called the PCR reads with MiXCR. This table holds roughly 420,000 distinct CDR3 sequences, under 20% found once. The input for sequencing was PBMCs, mostly from graft donor cells, taken 360 days after TCRalphabeta/CD19-depleted stem cell transplant. The receptor source for this set is a boy under three years old who had a stem cell transplant for Wiskott-Aldrich syndrome, so the T cells may come from the graft donor.

This clonotype was counted only a few times. The CDR3 DNA reads TGCAGCGTTGAAGAGGCGAGCAGGCAAAATGAGCAGTTCTTC. Translating gives CSVEEASRQNEQFF. The chain recombines TRBV29-1 with TRBJ2-1; unclear D gene. V lost 0 bases, J lost 7 bases, and 13 bases lay in between. The CDR3 totals 14 residues. In germline, CDR1 is SQVTM, CDR2 ANQGSEA.

This clonotype was picked up a small number of times. The chain couples TRBV25-1 to TRBJ1-2; 8 nucleotides line up with TRBD1. This CDR3 comprises 17 residues. V gave up 1 base and J gave up 0 bases; unmatched junction bases: 7. Germline CDR1 is MGHDK and CDR2 is SYGVNS. The CDR3 sequence: CASSESGRGRSNYGYTF. Written as DNA, the CDR3 is TGTGCCAGCAGTGAATCGGGCAGGGGGCGTTCTAACTATGGCTACACCTTC.

This clonotype was counted only a few times. The chain couples TRBV12-3 or TRBV12-4 to TRBJ2-3, with D unclear. V gave up 6 bases and J gave up 2 bases, with 12 bases separating them. The CDR3 has 14 amino acids. The CDR3 reads CASSPWTVTDTQYF. The CDR3 coding sequence is TGTGCCAGCAGCCCCTGGACGGTCACAGATACGCAGTATTTT.

This clonotype was picked up a small number of times. The J gene is TRBJ1-2, the V gene TRBV29-1; 7 positions agree with TRBD1. Germline loops: CDR1 SQVTM, CDR2 ANQGSEA. The CDR3 consists of 16 residues. The junction had 21 bases not matched to a gene; V was cut back by 7 bases and J by 7 bases. CDR3 sequence: CSAQLGFGTALIGYTF. The CDR3 DNA follows: TGCAGCGCCCAATTGGGGTTCGGGACAGCTCTTATTGGCTACACCTTC.

V gene TRBV20-1 combines with J gene TRBJ2-3; 7 bases are a match to TRBD2. Germline CDR1 is DFQATT and CDR2 is SNEGSKA (reference sequence). The CDR3 spans 13 residues. The CDR3 bases are TGCAGCTGTCGCGGACTAGTCACAGATACGCAGTATTTT. The encoded protein is CSCRGLVTDTQYF.

This clonotype was observed a single time. V and J are TRBV27 and TRBJ2-7; 7 nucleotides match TRBD2. Looked up from germline, CDR1 is MNHEY and CDR2 is SMNVEV (reference sequence). With 6 bases clipped from V and 2 bases from J, the junction kept 13 bases outside the gene matches. The CDR3 has 16 residues. CDR3 DNA: TGTGCCAGCAGACATCTGGGGGGGAGCGAGACCTACGAGCAGTACTTC. Residues: CASRHLGGSETYEQYF.

The genes are TRBV3-1 and TRBJ2-7, with 11 positions matching TRBD1. This CDR3 contains 13 residues. Germline V lookup: CDR1 LGHDT, CDR2 YNNKEL (reference sequence). V was pared by 1 base and J by 7 bases, with 0 bases of the junction left unmatched. In DNA, the CDR3 is TGTGCCAGCAGCCAAGGGGACAGGGGGGAGCAGTACTTC. It translates to CASSQGDRGEQYF.

This clonotype was observed a handful of times. The chain links TRBV3-1 to TRBJ2-6; 8 nucleotides line up with TRBD1. The J segment lost 5 bases and the V segment lost 4 bases, leaving 4 bases of the junction unmatched. The germline gives CDR1 LGHDT, CDR2 YNNKEL (reference sequence). This CDR3 has 15 amino acids. The DNA for the CDR3 is TGTGCCAGCAGCCCAGGGGGCCTAAGGGCCAACGTCCTGACTTTC. It is translated as CASSPGGLRANVLTF.

This chain joins TRBV6-2 or TRBV6-3 and TRBJ2-7, with 7 bases that match TRBD2. There are 16 residues in the CDR3. Germline V gene data show CDR1 as MNHEY and CDR2 as SVGEGT. The trim removed 3 bases at V and 6 bases at J, leaving 14 bases unmatched. The DNA for the CDR3 is TGTGCCAGCAGTTATGGTCTAGCGGCCCCCAGGCGCGAGCAGTACTTC. This encodes CASSYGLAAPRREQYF.

The chain links TRBV7-8 to TRBJ1-1; D is undetermined. CDR3 length: 12 amino acids. Trimming took off 6 bases at V and 7 bases at J, with 12 bases between the two ends. CDR1 SGHVS and CDR2 FQNEAQ come from the germline V gene. CDR3 sequence (DNA): TGTGCCAGCAGGTCCGGGAGGCTTGAAGCTTTCTTT. Protein: CASRSGRLEAFF.

V usage is TRBV12-3 or TRBV12-4 and J usage is TRBJ2-7; 13 nucleotides agree with TRBD2. There are 17 residues in the CDR3. The V gene end was trimmed by 4 bases and the J gene end by 4 bases; junction bases not matched to a gene: 10. CDR3 protein: CASSSGLAGKKNYEQYF. The CDR3, as DNA: TGTGCCAGCAGTTCGGGACTAGCGGGGAAGAAGAATTACGAGCAGTACTTC.

The genes are TRBV15 and TRBJ2-6, with TRBD2 matching over 7 bases. V was pared by 3 bases and J by 0 bases, with 8 bases of the junction left unmatched. Per germline, CDR1 LNHNV and CDR2 YYDKDF (reference sequence). This CDR3 region has 18 residues. This chain's CDR3 is CATSRDEGGLSGANVLTF. The DNA of the CDR3 is TGTGCCACCAGCAGGGACGAGGGAGGGCTCTCTGGGGCCAACGTCCTGACTTTC.

This clonotype was counted only a few times. J is TRBJ2-1 and V is TRBV5-1; 8 positions agree with TRBD2. Looked up from germline, CDR1 is SGHRS and CDR2 is YFSETQ. This CDR3 has 17 residues. The junction had 8 bases not matched to a gene; V was cut back by 3 bases and J by 0 bases. The DNA for the CDR3 is TGCGCCAGCAGCTCGGGGGGTAGCGGGGTCTCCTACAATGAGCAGTTCTTC. As protein: CASSSGGSGVSYNEQFF.

The DNA for the CDR3 is TGCAGTGCTAGAGGACCAGACAGCCGGGGGGAAAAACTGTTTTTT. Translation: CSARGPDSRGEKLFF. The chain combines TRBV20-1 with TRBJ1-4; D may be TRBD1 (5 bases). This CDR3 region has 15 residues. Trimming took off 1 base at V and 8 bases at J, with 17 bases between the two ends. Germline V CDR1 and CDR2: DFQATT, SNEGSKA (reference sequence).

This clonotype appeared a few times. The rearrangement uses TRBV5-1 and TRBJ2-2; maybe TRBD2 (6 bases). Per germline, CDR1 SGHRS and CDR2 YFSETQ. The V gene lost 2 bases and the J gene lost 5 bases, with 13 bases spanning the gap. This CDR3 comprises 15 residues. The CDR3 region has the DNA TGCGCCAGCAGCTTTTACAAGGGACTTACCGGGGAGCTGTTTTTT. This translates into CASSFYKGLTGELFF.

This clonotype was observed a few times. The CDR3 reads CAISAVTGGGSYEQYF. The CDR3 nucleotides are TGTGCCATCAGTGCCGTAACCGGCGGGGGCTCCTACGAGCAGTACTTC. The chain joins TRBV10-3 to TRBJ2-7, with TRBD2 matching 7 bases. V trimming: 4 bases; J trimming: 0 bases; junction bases outside the gene matches: 9. The germline gives CDR1 ENHRY, CDR2 SYGVKD. The CDR3 loop spans 16 amino acids.

DNA for the CDR3: TGTGCCAGCTCACCACTCGCGGGGTCCTACGAGCAGTACTTC. Encoded protein: CASSPLAGSYEQYF. This chain uses TRBV18 with TRBJ2-7; perhaps TRBD2 as D (6 bases). CDR1 is KGHSH, CDR2 LQKENI, per germline. V dropped 1 base and J dropped 1 base, with 8 bases sitting between them. This CDR3 spans 14 amino acids.

V usage is TRBV5-1 and J usage is TRBJ2-7; TRBD2 matches at 11 bases. With V trimmed by 4 bases and J by 3 bases, 6 bases remained unmatched. The germline gives CDR1 SGHRS, CDR2 YFSETQ. The CDR3 loop spans 15 amino acids. CDR3 sequence: CASSPTSGGYYEQYF. Here the CDR3 DNA reads TGCGCCAGCAGCCCCACTAGCGGGGGATACTACGAGCAGTACTTC.

The chain uses TRBV7-9 and TRBJ1-2; a weak D match, TRBD1 (5 bases). The CDR3 covers 15 residues. Germline-derived CDR1 and CDR2 are SEHNR and FQNEAQ (reference sequence). V was shortened by 7 bases and J by 0 bases, with 15 bases between the two germline ends. CDR3 amino acids: CASTYWGKANYGYTF. CDR3 coding DNA: TGTGCCAGCACTTACTGGGGGAAAGCTAACTATGGCTACACCTTC. Complete variable domain (other parts from reference TRBV7-9 and TRBJ1-2): DTGVSQNPRHKITKRGQNVTFRCDPISEHNRLYWYRQTLGQGPEFLTYFQNEAQLEKSRLLSDRFSAERPKGSFSTLEIQRTEQGDSAMYLCASTYWGKANYGYTFGSGTRLTVV.

This clonotype was counted a few times. This chain links TRBV7-9 with TRBJ1-6, with 8 bases matching TRBD1. V dropped 5 bases and J dropped 2; count of bases not matched to a gene: 5. This CDR3 is built from 16 residues. Germline lookup yields CDR1 SEHNR and CDR2 FQNEAQ (reference sequence). The CDR3 is CASSKTGAPYNSPLHF. The DNA for the CDR3 is TGTGCCAGCAGCAAGACAGGGGCCCCCTATAATTCACCCCTCCACTTT.

V gene TRBV16 combines with J gene TRBJ2-7; perhaps TRBD1 as D (5 bases). The germline V gene encodes CDR1 KGHSY and CDR2 FQNENV. Trimming took off 1 base at V and 5 bases at J, with 12 bases between the two ends. This CDR3 is built from 14 residues. DNA for the CDR3: TGTGCCAGCAGCCAATGGGGCAGGACCGACGAGCAGTACTTC. This codes for CASSQWGRTDEQYF.

The chain joins TRBV20-1 to TRBJ2-3; 7 bases align to TRBD2. CDR3 length: 17 amino acids. Trimming cost V 2 bases and J 0 bases; bases outside gene matches: 11. The germline V gene encodes CDR1 DFQATT and CDR2 SNEGSKA (reference sequence). The CDR3 protein is CSARNPGGPLSTDTQYF. CDR3 DNA: TGCAGTGCTAGAAACCCGGGGGGACCCCTTAGCACAGATACGCAGTATTTT.

The chain recombines TRBV14 with TRBJ2-6; 12 bases are a match to TRBD1. The V gene end was trimmed by 0 bases and the J gene end by 4 bases; junction bases not matched to a gene: 7. CDR1 and CDR2 (germline): SGHDN, FVKESK. The CDR3 contains 19 residues. CDR3 nucleotides: TGTGCCAGCAGCCAAGATCAGCGGGACAGGGGGCGCGGGGCCAACGTCCTGACTTTC. Encoded protein: CASSQDQRDRGRGANVLTF.

The chain is built from TRBV5-6 and TRBJ1-1; D gene unclear. Germline loops: CDR1 SGHDT, CDR2 YYEEEE. Trimming took 3 bases from V and 3 from J, leaving 18 bases between them. The CDR3 extends over 16 amino acids. The CDR3 bases are TGTGCCAGCAGCTCCCCAGGCTATTGGCAGGACACTGAAGCTTTCTTT. Translation gives CASSSPGYWQDTEAFF. The variable domain in full, with the rest retrieved from reference TRBV5-6 and TRBJ1-1, is DAGVTQSPTHLIKTRGQQVTLRCSPKSGHDTVSWYQQALGQGPQFIFQYYEEEERQRGNFPDRFSGHQFPNYSSELNVNALLLGDSALYLCASSSPGYWQDTEAFFGQGTRLTVV.

This clonotype appeared many times. The rearrangement links TRBV29-1 to TRBJ2-5; D perhaps matches TRBD2 (5 bases). Germline lookup yields CDR1 SQVTM and CDR2 ANQGSEA. This CDR3 comprises 12 residues. V gave up 7 bases and J gave up 2 bases, with 11 bases separating them. DNA for the CDR3: TGCAGCGCCGAACTAGGACAAGAGACCCAGTACTTC. Amino acid sequence: CSAELGQETQYF.

The chain links TRBV5-1 to TRBJ2-6; TRBD1 aligns across 8 bases. V was clipped by 1 base and J by 2 bases; unmatched bases: 2. CDR1 and CDR2 (germline): SGHRS, YFSETQ. This CDR3 region has 16 residues. DNA of the CDR3: TGCGCCAGCAGCTTGCAGGGGGCTGCTGGGGCCAACGTCCTGACTTTC. As protein: CASSLQGAAGANVLTF.